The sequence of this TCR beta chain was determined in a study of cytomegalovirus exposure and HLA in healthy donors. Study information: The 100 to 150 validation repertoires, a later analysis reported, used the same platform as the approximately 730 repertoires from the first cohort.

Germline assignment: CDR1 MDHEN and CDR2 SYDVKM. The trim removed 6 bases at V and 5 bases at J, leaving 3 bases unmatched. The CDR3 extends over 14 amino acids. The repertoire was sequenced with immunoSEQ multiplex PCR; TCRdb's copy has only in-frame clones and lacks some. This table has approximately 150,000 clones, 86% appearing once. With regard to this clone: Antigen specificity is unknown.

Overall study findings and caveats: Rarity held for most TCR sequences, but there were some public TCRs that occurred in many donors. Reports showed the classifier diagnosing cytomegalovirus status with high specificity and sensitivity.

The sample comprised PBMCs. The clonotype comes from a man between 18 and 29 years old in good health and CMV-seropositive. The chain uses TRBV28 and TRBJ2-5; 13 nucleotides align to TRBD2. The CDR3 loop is CASRTSGGWETQYF. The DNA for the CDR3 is TGTGCCAGCAGGACTAGCGGGGGGTGGGAGACCCAGTACTTC.